This T cell receptor beta chain was recorded in a study of human T cells and chemical hapten exposure. On the study more broadly: Slight differences in pooled library volume were the main source of varying TCR yields across samples.

The time point denotes: patch test 3, about 24 weeks after DPC sensitization. Stated treatment: therapeutic diphenylcyclopropenone sensitization with weekly scalp DPC. It was unfractionated whole blood from which total RNA was extracted. Samples of blood were obtained prior to the application of each patch test. The germline V gene has CDR1 MNHNS and CDR2 SASEGT. This CDR3 contains 12 residues. V was clipped by 4 bases and J by 2 bases, with 5 bases between them. MiXCR, run by TCRdb on the RACE reads, gives a single entry per CDR3 protein. Found here are under 50,000 distinct CDR3 sequences, roughly 13% of them singletons; the top ten hold about 2.3%.

The V gene is TRBV6-1, the J gene TRBJ2-5; no definite D call. This TCR derives from a woman in her thirties or forties with alopecia areata. Some clones in this sample may be carry-over from other donors' samples. The specimen was whole blood, collected in connection with sensitization to the hapten diphenylcyclopropenone (DPC). CDR3 residues: CASSVLQETQYF. The CDR3 nucleotides are TGTGCCAGCAGTGTTCTTCAAGAGACCCAGTACTTC.